Below, 6 T cell receptor beta chains from the same sample are listed, as sequenced in a study of beta chain features in type 1 diabetes. cDNA synthesis used the whole RNA isolate, giving expressed TCRB sequences. The protocol was immunoSEQ multiplex PCR, while the TCRdb copy is restricted to in-frame clones and leaves out a portion. This table holds 300,000 to 350,000 clones, roughly 8.8% found once. Findings and caveats of the study: Moderately but significantly shorter TCRB CDR3s were found in Type 1 diabetes patients in all four CD4+ subsets.

Their recognized antigens are unknown. The sample consisted of central memory CD4+ T cells from blood. The receptors were gathered from a man aged 25-45 years with type 1 diabetes.

On this clone: A much larger clone is a single base away; this may be a read error. V is TRBV11-2 and J is TRBJ1-1, with D hard to call. Germline loops: CDR1 SGHAT, CDR2 FQNNGV. CDR3 length: 13 residues. V dropped 3 bases and J dropped 1 base, with 6 bases sitting between them. CDR3 DNA: TGTGCCAGCAGCTTTGACTGGAACACTGAAGCTTTCTTT. Its translation: CASSFDWNTEAFF.

This clone was observed a handful of times. The V call is TRBV9, the J call TRBJ2-2; D gene ambiguous. From germline, CDR1 is SGDLS and CDR2 YYNGEE. The V end lost 3 bases, the J end lost 1 base, and 7 bases lay between the germline ends. CDR3 length: 14 amino acids. The DNA of the CDR3 is TGTGCCAGCAGCGAAAGACTGAACACCGGGGAGCTGTTTTTT. Its protein product is CASSERLNTGELFF.

This clone was picked up one time. The J gene is TRBJ2-1, the V gene TRBV11-2; TRBD1 matches at 7 bases. Germline V gene sequence: CDR1 SGHAT, CDR2 FQNNGV. J lost 8 bases, V lost 0 bases, and 4 bases had no gene match. The CDR3 consists of 14 residues. The CDR3 region is CASSLDGTVHEQFF. Written as DNA, the CDR3 is TGTGCCAGCAGCTTAGATGGGACAGTTCATGAGCAGTTCTTC.

This clone occurred many times. V gene TRBV5-4 combines with J gene TRBJ1-2; no firm D call. With 1 base removed from V and 10 bases from J, the gap between germline ends came to 11 bases. Germline CDR1 SGHNT, CDR2 YYREEE (reference sequence). CDR3 length: 12 residues. The DNA for the CDR3 is TGTGCCAGCAGCTTGCCCGAACGAGTCTACACCTTC. Its translation is CASSLPERVYTF.

This clone was found a few times. The chain carries TRBV29-1 and TRBJ1-4; D uncertain. Trimming removed 3 bases from V and 7 bases from J, with 9 bases in between. CDR3 length: 12 residues. Germline V gives CDR1 SQVTM, CDR2 ANQGSEA. The CDR3 spells CSVEVPGEKLFF. For the CDR3, the DNA is TGCAGCGTTGAGGTTCCCGGTGAAAAACTGTTTTTT. Together with reference TRBV29-1 and TRBJ1-4, the CDR3 gives the full variable domain: SAVISQKPSRDICQRGTSLTIQCQVDSQVTMMFWYRQQPGQSLTLIATANQGSEATYESGFVIDKFPISRPNLTFSTLTVSNMSPEDSSIYLCSVEVPGEKLFFGSGTQLSVL.

In its sample, this clone was seen a few times. The chain combines TRBV23-1 with TRBJ2-4; 9 bases are a match to TRBD2. TRBV23-1 is filed as an ORF, its function uncertain. The CDR3 is made up of 18 amino acids. The junction had 6 bases not matched to a gene; V was cut back by 0 bases and J by 0 bases. CDR3 protein: CASSQSPASGVAKNIQYF. For the CDR3, the DNA is TGCGCCAGCAGTCAATCGCCGGCTAGCGGGGTAGCCAAAAACATTCAGTACTTC.